This passage covers 2 T cell receptor beta chains from one sample sequenced in a study of response to subunit inactivated influenza vaccine. TCRdb analysed the RT-PCR reads with MiXCR anew, one entry per CDR3 protein. This table holds around 790,000 distinct CDR3 sequences, 21% found once. The sequencing used PBMCs from blood, collected around 5 days after vaccination. The receptors stem from a man in his fifties who received an inactivated influenza vaccine.

This clonotype was counted only a few times. The V and J genes are TRBV30 and TRBJ2-5; 7 bases match TRBD2. Looked up from germline, CDR1 is GTSNPN and CDR2 is SVGIG (reference sequence). With V trimmed by 4 bases and J by 4 bases, 6 bases remained unmatched. This CDR3 contains 13 residues. The CDR3 DNA is TGTGCCTGGACTCGGACTAGGGGAGAGACCCAGTACTTC. Translated: CAWTRTRGETQYF.

This clonotype appeared a few times. The J gene is TRBJ2-6, the V gene TRBV27; TRBD2 agrees at 7 bases. V was pared by 7 bases and J by 1 base, with 7 bases of the junction left unmatched. This CDR3 has 16 residues. The germline V gene has CDR1 MNHEY and CDR2 SMNVEV (reference sequence). The CDR3 loop reads CASKPGTTSGANVLTF. The DNA of the CDR3 is TGTGCCAGCAAACCCGGGACTACGTCTGGGGCCAACGTCCTGACTTTC.